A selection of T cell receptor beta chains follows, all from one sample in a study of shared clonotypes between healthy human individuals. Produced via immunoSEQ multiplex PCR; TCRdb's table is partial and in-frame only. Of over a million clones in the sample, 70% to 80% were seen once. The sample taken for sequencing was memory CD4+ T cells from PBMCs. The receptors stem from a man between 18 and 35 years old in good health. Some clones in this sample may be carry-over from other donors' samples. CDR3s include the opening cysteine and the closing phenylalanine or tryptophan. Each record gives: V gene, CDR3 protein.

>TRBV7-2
CASSPLTGSGQPQHF
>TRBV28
CASGIYRGRGSNQPQHF
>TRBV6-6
CASSSGIYNEQFF
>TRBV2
CASSDGGYTF
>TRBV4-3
CASRTSYSTDTQYF
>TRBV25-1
CASSGPRRDRGTDTQYF
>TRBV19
CASSIEGMNTEAFF
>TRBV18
CASSPSTTGGAGETQYF
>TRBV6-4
CASRAAGGGADTQYF
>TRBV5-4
CASSFPGQGSYEQYF
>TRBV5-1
CASSSRSGNNEQFF